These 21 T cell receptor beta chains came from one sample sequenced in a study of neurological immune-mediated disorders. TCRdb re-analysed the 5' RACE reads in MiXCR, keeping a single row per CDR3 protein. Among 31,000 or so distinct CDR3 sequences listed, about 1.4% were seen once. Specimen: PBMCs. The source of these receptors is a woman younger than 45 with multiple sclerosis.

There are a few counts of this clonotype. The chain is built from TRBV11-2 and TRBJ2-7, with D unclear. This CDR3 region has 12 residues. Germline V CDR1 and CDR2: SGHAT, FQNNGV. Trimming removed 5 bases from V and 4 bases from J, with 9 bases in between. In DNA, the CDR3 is TGTGCCAGCAGCCCGATGTCATACGAGCAGTACTTC. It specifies CASSPMSYEQYF.

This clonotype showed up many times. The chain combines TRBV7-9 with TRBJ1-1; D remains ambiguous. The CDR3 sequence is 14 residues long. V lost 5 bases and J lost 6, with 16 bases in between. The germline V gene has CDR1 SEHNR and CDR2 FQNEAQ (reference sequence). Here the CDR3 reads CASSLPLDTAEAFF. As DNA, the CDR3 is TGTGCCAGCAGCCTCCCCCTCGACACAGCTGAAGCTTTCTTT.

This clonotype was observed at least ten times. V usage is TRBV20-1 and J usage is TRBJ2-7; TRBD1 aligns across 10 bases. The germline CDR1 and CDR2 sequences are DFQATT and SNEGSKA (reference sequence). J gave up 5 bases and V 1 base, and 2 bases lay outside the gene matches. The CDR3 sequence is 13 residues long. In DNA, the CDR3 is TGCAGTGCTAGAGCCGGGACAGGGGACGAGCAGTACTTC. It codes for CSARAGTGDEQYF.

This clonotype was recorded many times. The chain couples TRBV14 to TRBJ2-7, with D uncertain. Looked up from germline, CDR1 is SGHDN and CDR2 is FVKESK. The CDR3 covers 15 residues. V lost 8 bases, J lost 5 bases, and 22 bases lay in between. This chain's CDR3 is CASAIGVVGWDEQYF. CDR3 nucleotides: TGTGCCAGCGCAATTGGAGTAGTAGGATGGGACGAGCAGTACTTC.

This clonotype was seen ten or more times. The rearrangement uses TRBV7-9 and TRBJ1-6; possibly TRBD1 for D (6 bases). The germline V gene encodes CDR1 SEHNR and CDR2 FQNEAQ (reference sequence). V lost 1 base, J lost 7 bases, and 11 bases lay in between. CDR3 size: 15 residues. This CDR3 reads CASSLGSDRNSPLHF. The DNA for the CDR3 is TGTGCCAGCAGCTTAGGTTCGGACAGAAATTCACCCCTCCACTTT.

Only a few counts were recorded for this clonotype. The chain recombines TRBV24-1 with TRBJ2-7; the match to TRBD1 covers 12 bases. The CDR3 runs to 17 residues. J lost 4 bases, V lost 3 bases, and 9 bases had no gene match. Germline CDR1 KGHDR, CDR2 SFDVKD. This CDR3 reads CATSDPTGTGGLYEQYF. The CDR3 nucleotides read TGTGCCACCAGTGATCCAACCGGGACAGGGGGCCTGTACGAGCAGTACTTC.

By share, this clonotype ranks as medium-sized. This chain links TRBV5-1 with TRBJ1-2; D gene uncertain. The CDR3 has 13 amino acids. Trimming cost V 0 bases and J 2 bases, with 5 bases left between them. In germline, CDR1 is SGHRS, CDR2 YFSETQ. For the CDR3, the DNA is TGCGCCAGCAGCTTGGAAGGGAACTATGGCTACACCTTC. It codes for CASSLEGNYGYTF.

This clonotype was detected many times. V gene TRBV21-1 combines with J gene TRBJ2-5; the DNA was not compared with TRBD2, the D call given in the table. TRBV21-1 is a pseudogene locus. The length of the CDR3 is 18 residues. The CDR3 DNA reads TGTGCCAGCAGCAAAGAGGCTGGAGGGTTCTCCCCGGGGGAGACCCAGTACTTC. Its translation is CASSKEAGGFSPGETQYF.

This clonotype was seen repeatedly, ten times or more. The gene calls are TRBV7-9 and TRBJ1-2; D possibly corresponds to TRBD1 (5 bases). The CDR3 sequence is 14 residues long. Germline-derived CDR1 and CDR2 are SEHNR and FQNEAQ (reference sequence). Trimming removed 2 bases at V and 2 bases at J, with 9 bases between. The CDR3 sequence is CASSLQGENYGYTF. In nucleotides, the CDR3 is TGTGCCAGCAGCTTACAGGGTGAGAACTATGGCTACACCTTC.

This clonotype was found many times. In DNA form, the CDR3 reads TGTGCCAGCAGCGTAGGGGCAGGGATGGTTTCAGAGACCCAGTACTTC. The encoded protein is CASSVGAGMVSETQYF. J is TRBJ2-5 and V is TRBV9, with D perhaps matching TRBD1 (5 bases). Germline loops: CDR1 SGDLS, CDR2 YYNGEE. The CDR3 consists of 16 residues. Trimming took off 0 bases at V and 4 bases at J, with 16 bases between the two ends.

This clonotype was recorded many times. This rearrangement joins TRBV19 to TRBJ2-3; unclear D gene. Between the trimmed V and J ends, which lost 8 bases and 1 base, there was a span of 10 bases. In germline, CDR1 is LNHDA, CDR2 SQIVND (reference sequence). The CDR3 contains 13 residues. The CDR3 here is CASRPDRTDTQYF. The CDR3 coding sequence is TGTGCCAGTCGACCCGACCGCACAGATACGCAGTATTTT. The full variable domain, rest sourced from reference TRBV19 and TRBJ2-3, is DGGITQSPKYLFRKEGQNVTLSCEQNLNHDAMYWYRQDPGQGLRLIYYSQIVNDFQKGDIAEGYSVSREKKESFPLTVTSAQKNPTAFYLCASRPDRTDTQYFGPGTRLTVL.

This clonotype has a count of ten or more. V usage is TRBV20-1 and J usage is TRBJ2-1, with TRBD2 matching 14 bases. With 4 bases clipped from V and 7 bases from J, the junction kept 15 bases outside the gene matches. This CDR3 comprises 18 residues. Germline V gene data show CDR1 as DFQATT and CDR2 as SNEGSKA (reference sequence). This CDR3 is CSATWTSGGPGLGNEQFF. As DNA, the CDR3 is TGCAGTGCTACGTGGACTAGCGGGGGGCCAGGTCTGGGAAATGAGCAGTTCTTC.

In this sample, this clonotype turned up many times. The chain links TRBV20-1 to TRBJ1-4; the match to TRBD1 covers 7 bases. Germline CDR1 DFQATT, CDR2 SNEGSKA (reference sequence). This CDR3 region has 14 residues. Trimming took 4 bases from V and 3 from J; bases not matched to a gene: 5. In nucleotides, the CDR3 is TGCAGTGCTATCCGGGACAGCGCTAATGAAAAACTGTTTTTT. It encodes CSAIRDSANEKLFF.

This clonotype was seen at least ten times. As DNA, the CDR3 is TGCGCCAGCAGCCGGTTTGGTACAGCCGAACCCTACGAGCAGTACTTC. It codes for CASSRFGTAEPYEQYF. The chain uses TRBV5-1 and TRBJ2-7, with D unresolved. This CDR3 has 16 amino acids. In germline, CDR1 is SGHRS, CDR2 YFSETQ. V lost 4 bases, J lost 2 bases, and 19 bases lay in between.

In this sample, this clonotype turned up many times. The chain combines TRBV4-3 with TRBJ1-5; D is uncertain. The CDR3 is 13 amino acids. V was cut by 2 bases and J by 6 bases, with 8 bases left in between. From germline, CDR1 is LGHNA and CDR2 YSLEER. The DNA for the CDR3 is TGCGCCAGCAGCCAAAAGGTATTTCAGCCCCAGCATTTT. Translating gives CASSQKVFQPQHF.

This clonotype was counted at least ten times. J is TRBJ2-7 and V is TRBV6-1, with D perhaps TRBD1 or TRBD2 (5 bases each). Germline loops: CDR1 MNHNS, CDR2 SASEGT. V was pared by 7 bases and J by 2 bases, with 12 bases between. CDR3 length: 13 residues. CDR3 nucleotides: TGTGCCAGCATTCCGGGACGGACCTACGAGCAGTACTTC. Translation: CASIPGRTYEQYF.

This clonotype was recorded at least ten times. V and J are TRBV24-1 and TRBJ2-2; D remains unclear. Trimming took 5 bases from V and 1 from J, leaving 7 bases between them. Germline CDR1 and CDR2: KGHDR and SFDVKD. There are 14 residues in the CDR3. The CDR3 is CATSGLLNTGELFF. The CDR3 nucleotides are TGTGCCACCAGTGGACTGCTGAACACCGGGGAGCTGTTTTTT.

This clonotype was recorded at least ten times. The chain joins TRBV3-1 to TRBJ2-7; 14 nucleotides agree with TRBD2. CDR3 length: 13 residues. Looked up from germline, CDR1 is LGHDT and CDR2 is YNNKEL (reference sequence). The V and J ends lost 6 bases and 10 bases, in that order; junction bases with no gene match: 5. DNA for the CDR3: TGTGCCAGCAGAGGGACTAGCGGGGGTCATCAGTACTTC. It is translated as CASRGTSGGHQYF.

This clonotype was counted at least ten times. The CDR3 coding sequence is TGTGCCAGCAGTGTTAGCGGGGTACGATACAATGAGCAGTTCTTC. Its translation: CASSVSGVRYNEQFF. This chain uses TRBV12-3 or TRBV12-4 with TRBJ2-1; 8 bases line up with TRBD2. The CDR3 has 15 amino acids. The ends lost 5 bases at V and 4 bases at J; junction bases unmatched: 7.

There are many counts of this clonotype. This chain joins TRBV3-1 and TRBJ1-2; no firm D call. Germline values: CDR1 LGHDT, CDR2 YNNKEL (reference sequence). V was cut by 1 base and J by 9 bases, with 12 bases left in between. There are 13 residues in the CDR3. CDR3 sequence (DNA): TGTGCCAGCAGCCAAGCAATACGATCAAGCTACACCTTC. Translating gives CASSQAIRSSYTF. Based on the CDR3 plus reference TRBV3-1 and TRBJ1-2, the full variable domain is DTAVSQTPKYLVTQMGNDKSIKCEQNLGHDTMYWYKQDSKKFLKIMFSYNNKELIINETVPNRFSPKSPDKAHLNLHINSLELGDSAVYFCASSQAIRSSYTFGSGTRLTVV.

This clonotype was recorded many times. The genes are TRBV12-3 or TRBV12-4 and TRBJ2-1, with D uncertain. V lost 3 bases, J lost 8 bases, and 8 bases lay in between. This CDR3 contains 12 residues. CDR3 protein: CASSFSWYEQFF. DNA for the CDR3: TGTGCCAGCAGTTTCTCATGGTATGAGCAGTTCTTC.